Sequencing of this T cell receptor beta chain was carried out in a study of Graves' ophthalmopathy and Graves' hyperthyroidism. Aged 18 to 65, the patients with hyperthyroidism had under 2 months' duration and were newly diagnosed. RNA served as the template for amplifying TCR beta CDR3 regions. Second-round multiplex PCR came after first-round RT-PCR with HTBI primers. Using its own MiXCR run on the multiplex PCR reads, TCRdb lists one record per CDR3 protein. The table records about 620,000 distinct CDR3 sequences, 22% of them present only once. Germline CDR1 SQVTM, CDR2 ANQGSEA. V gave up 4 bases and J gave up 3 bases; unmatched junction bases: 10. The CDR3 is 16 amino acids.

The specimen sequenced was peripheral blood. The TCR comes from a woman under 30 with stable Graves' hyperthyroidism. Some clones in this sample may be carry-over from other donors' samples. This rearrangement joins TRBV29-1 to TRBJ2-2, with 8 bases fitting TRBD1. The CDR3 coding sequence is TGCAGCGTTGGATCGCCGGGACAGGAATACACCGGGGAGCTGTTTTTT. Translated: CSVGSPGQEYTGELFF.